These T cell receptor beta chains were read from a single sample in a study of neurological immune-mediated disorders. MiXCR, run by TCRdb on the 5' RACE reads, gives a single entry per CDR3 protein. Counted here are fewer than 40,000 distinct CDR3 sequences, approximately 4.4% occurring once; the ten biggest clones make up roughly 24%. Material for sequencing was PBMCs. The receptors come from a man younger than 35 in good health. The CDR3 runs from the conserved cysteine through the conserved F or W. Each record gives: J gene, V gene, CDR3 protein.

J: TRBJ1-1; V: TRBV12-3/TRBV12-4; CDR3: CASSLVPYAGAFF
J: TRBJ2-7; V: TRBV20-1; CDR3: CSARAGGSYEQYF
J: TRBJ2-5; V: TRBV6-2/TRBV6-3; CDR3: CASRPRLAGLLETQYF
J: TRBJ2-2; V: TRBV6-4; CDR3: CASSDRASTGELFF
J: TRBJ2-5; V: TRBV5-1; CDR3: CASSLGRSQETQYF
J: TRBJ1-1; V: TRBV20-1; CDR3: CSAANPEGAFF
J: TRBJ1-1; V: TRBV5-1; CDR3: CASSLATGIGGTEAFF
J: TRBJ1-4; V: TRBV5-1; CDR3: CASSLVPTNEKLFF
J: TRBJ1-2; V: TRBV6-5; CDR3: CASSYTGYPVQRDDKNYGYTF
J: TRBJ2-3; V: TRBV7-6; CDR3: CASSHEGGGYTDTQYF
J: TRBJ1-6; V: TRBV20-1; CDR3: CSAYRQGLSNSPLHF
J: TRBJ2-1; V: TRBV29-1; CDR3: CSVVAGPYNEQFF
J: TRBJ2-5; V: TRBV5-6; CDR3: CASSRLAQETQYF
J: TRBJ2-3; V: TRBV20-1; CDR3: CSANPYPTGFGTDTQYF
J: TRBJ2-3; V: TRBV5-1; CDR3: CASSLAGGTDTQYF
J: TRBJ1-6; V: TRBV20-1; CDR3: CSARGGIRDPRNSPLHF
J: TRBJ1-6; V: TRBV25-1; CDR3: CASSDSLEGSISPLHF
J: TRBJ2-7; V: TRBV7-3; CDR3: CASAPDRLSYEQYF
J: TRBJ2-3; V: TRBV19; CDR3: CASNDVTDTQYF
J: TRBJ2-3; V: TRBV5-1; CDR3: CASSLFSSGVEDTQYF
J: TRBJ1-1; V: TRBV20-1; CDR3: CSARIDGRSNTEAFF
J: TRBJ2-2; V: TRBV12-3/TRBV12-4; CDR3: CASSWEAETGELFF
J: TRBJ1-1; V: TRBV7-9; CDR3: CASSLGTGQNTEAFF
J: TRBJ2-5; V: TRBV5-1; CDR3: CASSRGHLQETQYF
J: TRBJ1-5; V: TRBV19; CDR3: CASRGRNGREGNQPQHF
J: TRBJ1-1; V: TRBV7-8; CDR3: CASSLGTGVEAFF
J: TRBJ2-1; V: TRBV5-1; CDR3: CASSLGGQGVNEQFF
J: TRBJ1-6; V: TRBV7-2; CDR3: CASSLATGYNSPLHF
J: TRBJ1-3; V: TRBV18; CDR3: CASSPFDSQDSGNTIYF
J: TRBJ1-5; V: TRBV27; CDR3: CASSSPDSNQPQHF
J: TRBJ2-5; V: TRBV5-1; CDR3: CASSFSLQETQYF
J: TRBJ2-3; V: TRBV7-2; CDR3: CASSFGSASLTDTQYF
J: TRBJ2-3; V: TRBV5-1; CDR3: CASSLGVRGLEDTQYF
J: TRBJ2-5; V: TRBV15; CDR3: CATSREGSETQYF
J: TRBJ2-1; V: TRBV4-3; CDR3: CASSQSGLAHNEQFF
J: TRBJ2-7; V: TRBV6-2/TRBV6-3; CDR3: CASSPAGSSYEQYF
J: TRBJ2-4; V: TRBV7-2; CDR3: CASSLGDWDIQYF
J: TRBJ1-2; V: TRBV6-5; CDR3: CASSYSNSGLNPYGYTF
J: TRBJ2-1; V: TRBV7-2; CDR3: CASSLGVRGRLGDNEQFF
J: TRBJ1-2; V: TRBV5-1; CDR3: CASSWGDRHPSGYGYTF
J: TRBJ2-5; V: TRBV6-5; CDR3: CASSGGWETQYF
J: TRBJ2-2; V: TRBV3-1; CDR3: CASSQDWPSGGGTGELFF
J: TRBJ2-3; V: TRBV5-1; CDR3: CASSSGGSSTDTQYF
J: TRBJ1-4; V: TRBV18; CDR3: CASSRQPRLGQASNEKLFF
J: TRBJ1-1; V: TRBV5-5; CDR3: CASSLTGDTEAFF
J: TRBJ2-5; V: TRBV7-8; CDR3: CASSFFGEQETQYF
J: TRBJ2-1; V: TRBV5-6; CDR3: CASWGAINEQFF
J: TRBJ1-2; V: TRBV5-1; CDR3: CASSPDRGYGYTF
J: TRBJ2-1; V: TRBV5-1; CDR3: CASSLDTAGTPGEQFF
J: TRBJ2-1; V: TRBV12-3/TRBV12-4; CDR3: CASSFVGPYNEQFF
J: TRBJ2-7; V: TRBV29-1; CDR3: CSVEGAYEQYF
J: TRBJ2-1; V: TRBV29-1; CDR3: CSVLAWGGAYNEQFF
J: TRBJ1-2; V: TRBV5-1; CDR3: CASSPRQGLNYGYTF